In its sample, the clone carrying this T cell receptor beta chain was seen many times. Its cognate antigen is unknown. This specimen comes from a study of CD8 T cells in ankylosing spondylitis. Scientists made TCR beta libraries using quantitative 5'-RACE with molecular barcodes. MiXCR was run by TCRdb on the 5' RACE reads, yielding one entry per CDR3 protein. The sample has some 220,000 distinct CDR3 sequences, around 6.6% seen once; the top ten hold 14%. Notes on the study in general: In ankylosing spondylitis patients, matched synovial fluid reportedly showed significant enrichment of disease-linked clones. Blood from ankylosing spondylitis patients appeared to carry a characteristic roughly eight-variant TCR beta motif. A subset of motif variants has previously been described in the synovial fluid and blood of reactive arthritis.

The clonotype comes from a male donor with ankylosing spondylitis. Sequenced sample: blood, either unsorted or a sorted T cell fraction (not recorded which).

CDR3 coding DNA: TGTGCCAGCAGCGTAGGGGTCCTTGGCTACGAGCAGTACTTC. Residues: CASSVGVLGYEQYF. V gene TRBV3-1 combines with J gene TRBJ2-7, with a possible D match to TRBD1 (5 bases). This CDR3 has 14 amino acids. V was cut by 5 bases and J by 3 bases, with 14 bases left in between. Germline lookup yields CDR1 LGHDT and CDR2 YNNKEL (reference sequence).